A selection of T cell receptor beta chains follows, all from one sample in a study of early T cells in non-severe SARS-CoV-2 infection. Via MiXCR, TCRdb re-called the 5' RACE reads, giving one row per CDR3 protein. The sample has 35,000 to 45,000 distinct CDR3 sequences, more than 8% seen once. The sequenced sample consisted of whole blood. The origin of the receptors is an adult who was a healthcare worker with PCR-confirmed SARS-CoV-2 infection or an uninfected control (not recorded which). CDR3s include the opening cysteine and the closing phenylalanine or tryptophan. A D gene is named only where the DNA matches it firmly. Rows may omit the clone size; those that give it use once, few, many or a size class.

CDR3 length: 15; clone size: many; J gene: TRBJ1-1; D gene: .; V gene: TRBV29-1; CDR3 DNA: TGCAGCGTTGAAGATAATCGGGGGGGCGACACTGAAGCTTTCTTT; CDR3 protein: CSVEDNRGGDTEAFF
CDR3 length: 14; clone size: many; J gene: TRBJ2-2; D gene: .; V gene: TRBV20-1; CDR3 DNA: TGCAGTGCTAGAGGCGGAGGGAACACCGGGGAGCTGTTTTTT; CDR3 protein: CSARGGGNTGELFF
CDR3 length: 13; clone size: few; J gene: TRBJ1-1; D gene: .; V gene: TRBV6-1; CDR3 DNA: TGTGCCAGCTCCGGGACTCTGCGGACTGAAGCTTTCTTT; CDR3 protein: CASSGTLRTEAFF
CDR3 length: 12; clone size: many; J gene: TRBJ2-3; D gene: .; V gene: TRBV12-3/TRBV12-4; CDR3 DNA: TGTGCCAGCAACCCGACTGGATATACGCAGTATTTT; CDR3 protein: CASNPTGYTQYF
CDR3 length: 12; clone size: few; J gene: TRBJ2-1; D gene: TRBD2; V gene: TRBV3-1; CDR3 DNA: TGTGCCAGCAGCTATAGCGGGATTGAGCAGTTCTTC; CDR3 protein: CASSYSGIEQFF
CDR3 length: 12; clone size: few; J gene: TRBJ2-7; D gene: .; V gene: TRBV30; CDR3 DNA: TGTGCCTGGAGTGACAGTAGTTACGAGCAGTACTTC; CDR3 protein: CAWSDSSYEQYF
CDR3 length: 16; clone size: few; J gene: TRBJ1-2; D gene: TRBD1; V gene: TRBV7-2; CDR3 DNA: TGTGCCAGCAGCTTAGCTCTCGACAGGGCCTCCTATGGCTACACCTTC; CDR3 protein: CASSLALDRASYGYTF
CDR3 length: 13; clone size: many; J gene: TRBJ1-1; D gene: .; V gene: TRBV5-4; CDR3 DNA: TGTGCCAGCAGCATGCAGGGGTACACTGAAGCTTTCTTT; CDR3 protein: CASSMQGYTEAFF
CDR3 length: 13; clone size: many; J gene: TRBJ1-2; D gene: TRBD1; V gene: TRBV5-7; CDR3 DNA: TGTGCCAGCAGCCCCGGACAGGGAAATGGCTACACCTTC; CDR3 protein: CASSPGQGNGYTF
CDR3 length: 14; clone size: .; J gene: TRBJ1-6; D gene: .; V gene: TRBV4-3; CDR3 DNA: TGCGCCAGCAGCCAAGACCGAGGTCGGGCACCCCTCCACTTT; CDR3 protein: CASSQDRGRAPLHF
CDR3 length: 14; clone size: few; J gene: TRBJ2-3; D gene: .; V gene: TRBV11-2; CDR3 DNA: TGTGCCAGCAGCTTAGGGGGCACGATGGATACGCAGTATTTT; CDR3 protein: CASSLGGTMDTQYF